The 17 T cell receptor beta chains listed next were all sequenced from one sample in a study of blood T cell repertoires in COVID-19. The assay was immunoSEQ multiplex PCR, and TCRdb's table has in-frame clones only and misses some. This sample has about 230,000 clones, with around nine tenths found just once. Material: PBMCs or T cells enriched from blood (not recorded which). These receptors were obtained from a woman aged 25 to 39 with acute COVID-19.

The CDR3 DNA reads as TGTGCCAGCGAGCCCGGCCCTGCGGGGAACACTGAAGCTTTCTTT. Its protein product is CASEPGPAGNTEAFF. The V gene is TRBV7-9, the J gene TRBJ1-1; D unclear. CDR1 and CDR2 from the germline V gene are SEHNR and FQNEAQ (reference sequence). There are 15 residues in the CDR3. Trimming took 8 bases from V and 1 from J, leaving 17 bases between them.

A word on this clone: This CDR3 is also generated by other DNA sequences in the sample. The J gene is TRBJ1-3, the V gene TRBV30; no firm D call. The CDR3 loop spans 13 amino acids. Per the germline V gene, CDR1 is GTSNPN and CDR2 is SVGIG (reference sequence). The germline V and J ends were trimmed by 4 bases and 0 bases, with 7 bases remaining between them. The CDR3 nucleotides are TGTGCCTGGATCCTGAGCTCTGGAAACACCATATATTTT. This translates into CAWILSSGNTIYF.

The chain couples TRBV6-5 to TRBJ2-7; 9 bases are shared with TRBD1. V was pared by 3 bases and J by 6 bases, with 12 bases of the junction left unmatched. The CDR3 loop spans 16 amino acids. The V gene's germline CDR1 is MNHEY and CDR2 SVGAGI. Here the CDR3 reads CASSYLPPGQGPEQYF. DNA of the CDR3: TGTGCCAGCAGTTATTTACCCCCGGGACAGGGTCCCGAGCAGTACTTC.

The chain joins TRBV4-1 to TRBJ1-3, with D perhaps matching TRBD1 (5 bases). Trimming left V 1 base short and J 0 bases short, with 22 bases between. There are 20 residues in the CDR3. The germline V gene encodes CDR1 MGHRA and CDR2 YSYEKL. CDR3 sequence: CASSQGGRATDWSSGNTIYF. The CDR3 nucleotides read TGCGCCAGCAGCCAAGGGGGAAGGGCGACAGATTGGAGCTCTGGAAACACCATATATTTT.

This clone was recorded once. The chain uses TRBV6-4 and TRBJ2-7; D not resolved. Deletions cut 0 bases from V and 5 bases from J, with 17 bases between. CDR1 is MRHNA and CDR2 is SNTAGT in the germline V gene. The CDR3 contains 16 residues. The CDR3 region has the DNA TGTGCCAGCAGTGACTCATGTTCTCGGAGTTCCGACGAGCAGTACTTC. Amino acids: CASSDSCSRSSDEQYF.

This chain links TRBV11-2 with TRBJ2-7; 13 bases match TRBD2. Germline V gene lookup returns CDR1 SGHAT and CDR2 FQNNGV. This CDR3 has 15 residues. V dropped 5 bases and J dropped 5; count of bases not matched to a gene: 6. This chain's CDR3 is CASSLGTSGAHEQYF. DNA of the CDR3: TGTGCCAGCAGCCTCGGGACTAGCGGGGCCCACGAGCAGTACTTC.

The chain links TRBV5-1 to TRBJ2-1, with D unresolved. Per germline, CDR1 SGHRS and CDR2 YFSETQ. V was trimmed by 4 bases and J by 0 bases, leaving 5 bases between them. The CDR3 spans 13 residues. The CDR3 is CASSGSSYNEQFF. In nucleotides, the CDR3 is TGCGCCAGCAGCGGCAGCTCCTACAATGAGCAGTTCTTC. Drawing the rest from reference TRBV5-1 and TRBJ2-1, the complete variable domain is KAGVTQTPRYLIKTRGQQVTLSCSPISGHRSVSWYQQTPGQGLQFLFEYFSETQRNKGNFPGRFSGRQFSNSRSEMNVSTLELGDSALYLCASSGSSYNEQFFGPGTRLTVL.

This chain uses TRBV29-1 with TRBJ1-2; D gene uncertain. The CDR3 covers 11 residues. Germline V gene lookup returns CDR1 SQVTM and CDR2 ANQGSEA. Trimming took off 3 bases at V and 4 bases at J, with 6 bases between the two ends. The CDR3 nucleotides read TGCAGCGTTGAGGAGGGCTATGGCTACACCTTC. It translates to CSVEEGYGYTF.

This rearrangement joins TRBV10-1 to TRBJ2-3, with 9 nucleotides matching TRBD2. CDR1 is WNHNN, CDR2 SYGVQD, per germline (reference sequence). V lost 5 bases to trimming and J lost 6 bases; unmatched junction nucleotides: 0. CDR3 length: 12 residues. CDR3 sequence reads: CASSTSGDTQYF. For the CDR3, the DNA is TGCGCCAGCAGTACTAGCGGGGATACGCAGTATTTT.

This chain connects TRBV6-6 to TRBJ2-7; perhaps TRBD1 as D (6 bases). The CDR3 extends over 14 amino acids. V lost 2 bases and J 2 bases, leaving 10 bases between the germline ends. Germline loops: CDR1 MNHNY, CDR2 SVGAGI (reference sequence). The CDR3 DNA follows: TGTGCCAGCAGTTACCGACAGGCGACCTACGAGCAGTACTTC. It specifies CASSYRQATYEQYF.

The chain links TRBV18 to TRBJ2-4; 8 bases align to TRBD1. V gave up 1 base and J gave up 7 bases; unmatched junction bases: 3. The CDR3 is made up of 14 amino acids. Looked up from germline, CDR1 is KGHSH and CDR2 is LQKENI. CDR3 sequence reads: CASSPLDRGNIQYF. CDR3 DNA: TGTGCCAGCTCACCACTTGACAGGGGCAACATTCAGTACTTC.

This rearrangement joins TRBV5-1 to TRBJ2-3; possible D gene TRBD2, 6 bases. Germline loops: CDR1 SGHRS, CDR2 YFSETQ. CDR3 size: 15 residues. The V and J ends lost 5 bases and 1 base respectively, with 14 bases between them. The CDR3 DNA sequence: TGCGCCAGCAGACGAAGAACGGGAGGCACAGATACGCAGTATTTT. Translated: CASRRRTGGTDTQYF.

This clone was counted a single time. This chain links TRBV19 with TRBJ2-2; weak D call: TRBD1 (6 bases). The CDR3 spans 15 residues. The V gene lost 5 bases and the J gene lost 4 bases, with 14 bases spanning the gap. Germline CDR1 reads LNHDA; CDR2 reads SQIVND (reference sequence). The CDR3 loop reads CASSDDRRGTGELFF. In nucleotides, the CDR3 is TGTGCCAGTAGTGACGACAGGCGAGGCACCGGGGAGCTGTTTTTT. Full variable domain (rest looked up from reference TRBV19 and TRBJ2-2): DGGITQSPKYLFRKEGQNVTLSCEQNLNHDAMYWYRQDPGQGLRLIYYSQIVNDFQKGDIAEGYSVSREKKESFPLTVTSAQKNPTAFYLCASSDDRRGTGELFFGEGSRLTVL.

This sequence joins TRBV5-6 and TRBJ2-7; D is undetermined. Germline CDR1 SGHDT, CDR2 YYEEEE. The CDR3 has 12 amino acids. Trimming pared 0 bases from V and 3 bases from J, leaving 4 bases between. The CDR3 spells CASSLANYEQYF. In nucleotides, the CDR3 is TGTGCCAGCAGCTTGGCTAACTACGAGCAGTACTTC.

The gene calls are TRBV5-6 and TRBJ1-6; 12 bases are shared with TRBD1. CDR1 and CDR2 from the germline V gene are SGHDT and YYEEEE. This CDR3 has 16 residues. Trimming cost V 4 bases and J 8 bases; bases outside gene matches: 7. This chain's CDR3 is CASSRGTGGLYSPLHF. The CDR3 coding sequence is TGTGCCAGCAGCAGAGGGACAGGGGGCCTTTATTCACCCCTCCACTTT.

The chain is built from TRBV3-1 (or the pseudogene TRBV3-2) and TRBJ2-1; possibly TRBD2 for D (6 bases). V was shortened by 5 bases and J by 4 bases, with 21 bases between the two germline ends. Germline V CDR1 and CDR2: LGHDT, YNNKEL (reference sequence). The CDR3 is 17 residues long. The CDR3 reads CASSTTVEGLTYNEQFF. Written as DNA, the CDR3 is TGTGCCAGCAGCACTACGGTGGAGGGACTCACTTACAATGAGCAGTTCTTC.

The chain employs TRBV10-1 and TRBJ2-1; 9 nucleotides line up with TRBD1. This CDR3 comprises 15 residues. With V trimmed by 8 bases and J by 14 bases, 19 bases remained unmatched. Looked up from germline, CDR1 is WNHNN and CDR2 is SYGVQD (reference sequence). The chain's CDR3 is CASELRDRVRNTEFF. CDR3 in DNA: TGCGCCAGCGAGCTCCGGGACAGGGTACGGAATACGGAGTTCTTC.